The rows below give T cell receptor beta chains drawn from one sample of a study of OX40 agonist ivuxolimab in advanced cancers. Clones were sequenced by immunoSEQ multiplex PCR, and TCRdb holds only the in-frame ones, with some missing. In the table there are about 58,000 clones, roughly 83% of which are singletons. Sequencing used CD4+ or CD8+ T cells sorted from blood, obtained in a trial of the OX40 agonist ivuxolimab. These receptors all come from an adult with an advanced solid tumor such as melanoma, head and neck, liver or kidney cancer. CDR3s include the opening cysteine and the closing phenylalanine or tryptophan.

v_call cdr3_aa
TRBV19 CASSGQGGQPQHF
TRBV19 CASSITGSSGYTF
TRBV29-1 CSVRPLQGNTEAFF
TRBV28 CASSPRQSPGELFF
TRBV7-8 CASSLAGASNEQFF
TRBV5-6 CASSPIGGRGRSGNTIYF
TRBV2 CASMGQYSNQPQHF
TRBV6-5 CATTAQGDRYTF
TRBV5-8 CASSLGLSTDTQYF
TRBV7-3 CASSLLGLAGDGSYNEQFF
TRBV6-5 CASSLGTGGFDTIYF
TRBV27 CASSSLDRAGSNYGYTF
TRBV11-2 CASSLILAETDRYEQYF
TRBV6-1 CASSGLYGNTIYF